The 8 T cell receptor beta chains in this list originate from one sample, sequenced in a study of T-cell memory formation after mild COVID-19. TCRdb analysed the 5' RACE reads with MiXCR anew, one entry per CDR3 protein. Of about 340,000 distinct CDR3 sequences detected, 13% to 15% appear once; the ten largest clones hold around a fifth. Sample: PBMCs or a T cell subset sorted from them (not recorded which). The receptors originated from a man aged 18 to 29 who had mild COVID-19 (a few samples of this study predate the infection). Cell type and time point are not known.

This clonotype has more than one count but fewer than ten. CDR3 in amino acids: CASKRTGGDGYTF. As DNA, the CDR3 is TGTGCCAGCAAAAGGACAGGGGGCGATGGCTACACCTTC. The J gene is TRBJ1-2, the V gene TRBV27; 11 bases fit TRBD1. There are 13 residues in the CDR3. The germline V gene has CDR1 MNHEY and CDR2 SMNVEV (reference sequence). Losses at the gene ends were 7 bases for V and 6 bases for J; bases not matched to a gene: 4.

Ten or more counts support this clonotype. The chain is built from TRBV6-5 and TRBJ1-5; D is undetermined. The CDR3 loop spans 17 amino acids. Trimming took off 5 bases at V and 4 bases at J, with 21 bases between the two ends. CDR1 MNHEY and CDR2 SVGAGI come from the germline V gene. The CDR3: CASSRTFRGEQNQPQHF. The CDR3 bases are TGTGCCAGCAGTCGAACTTTCCGGGGAGAACAAAATCAGCCCCAGCATTTT.

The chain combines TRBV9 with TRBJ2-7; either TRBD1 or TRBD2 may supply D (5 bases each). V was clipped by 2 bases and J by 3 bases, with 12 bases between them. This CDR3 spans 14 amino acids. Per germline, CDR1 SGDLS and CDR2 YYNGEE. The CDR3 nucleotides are TGTGCCAGCAGCGTTGGGGACGTAGGCTACGAGCAGTACTTC. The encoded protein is CASSVGDVGYEQYF.

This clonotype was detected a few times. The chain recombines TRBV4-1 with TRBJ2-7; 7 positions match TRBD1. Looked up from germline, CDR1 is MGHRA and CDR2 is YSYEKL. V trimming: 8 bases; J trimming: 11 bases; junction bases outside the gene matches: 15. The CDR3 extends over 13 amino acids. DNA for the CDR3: TGCGCCAGCCGTAGTTCCTCCGGGACAGCTAAGTACTTC. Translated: CASRSSSGTAKYF.

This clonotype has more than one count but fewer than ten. The CDR3, as DNA: TGTGCCAGCAGTCATAGCCTCCCGCGAGGTAATGAGCAGTTCTTC. Its protein is CASSHSLPRGNEQFF. V usage is TRBV6-5 and J usage is TRBJ2-1; D is unresolved. Trimming took off 5 bases at V and 7 bases at J, with 18 bases between the two ends. The CDR3 has 15 residues. Germline V gene lookup returns CDR1 MNHEY and CDR2 SVGAGI.

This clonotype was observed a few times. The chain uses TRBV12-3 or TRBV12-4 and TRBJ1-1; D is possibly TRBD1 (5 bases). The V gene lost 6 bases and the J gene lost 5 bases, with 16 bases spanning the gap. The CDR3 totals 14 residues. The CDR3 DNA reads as TGTGCCAGCAGCCAGGCTCTGAGGGGAACTGAAGCTTTCTTT. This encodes CASSQALRGTEAFF.

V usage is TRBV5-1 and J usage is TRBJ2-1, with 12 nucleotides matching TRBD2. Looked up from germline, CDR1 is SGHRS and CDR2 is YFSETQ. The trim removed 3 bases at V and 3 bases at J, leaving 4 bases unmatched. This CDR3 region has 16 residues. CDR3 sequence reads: CASSSPSGGVYNEQFF. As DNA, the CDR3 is TGCGCCAGCAGCTCCCCTAGCGGGGGGGTCTACAATGAGCAGTTCTTC. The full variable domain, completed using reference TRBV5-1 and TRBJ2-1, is KAGVTQTPRYLIKTRGQQVTLSCSPISGHRSVSWYQQTPGQGLQFLFEYFSETQRNKGNFPGRFSGRQFSNSRSEMNVSTLELGDSALYLCASSSPSGGVYNEQFFGPGTRLTVL.

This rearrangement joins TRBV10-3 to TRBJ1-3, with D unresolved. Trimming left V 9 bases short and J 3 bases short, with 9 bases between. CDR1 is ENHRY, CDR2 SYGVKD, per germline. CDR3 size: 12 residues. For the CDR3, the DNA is TGTGCCATAGGCGTTGGTGGAAACACCATATATTTT. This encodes CAIGVGGNTIYF.